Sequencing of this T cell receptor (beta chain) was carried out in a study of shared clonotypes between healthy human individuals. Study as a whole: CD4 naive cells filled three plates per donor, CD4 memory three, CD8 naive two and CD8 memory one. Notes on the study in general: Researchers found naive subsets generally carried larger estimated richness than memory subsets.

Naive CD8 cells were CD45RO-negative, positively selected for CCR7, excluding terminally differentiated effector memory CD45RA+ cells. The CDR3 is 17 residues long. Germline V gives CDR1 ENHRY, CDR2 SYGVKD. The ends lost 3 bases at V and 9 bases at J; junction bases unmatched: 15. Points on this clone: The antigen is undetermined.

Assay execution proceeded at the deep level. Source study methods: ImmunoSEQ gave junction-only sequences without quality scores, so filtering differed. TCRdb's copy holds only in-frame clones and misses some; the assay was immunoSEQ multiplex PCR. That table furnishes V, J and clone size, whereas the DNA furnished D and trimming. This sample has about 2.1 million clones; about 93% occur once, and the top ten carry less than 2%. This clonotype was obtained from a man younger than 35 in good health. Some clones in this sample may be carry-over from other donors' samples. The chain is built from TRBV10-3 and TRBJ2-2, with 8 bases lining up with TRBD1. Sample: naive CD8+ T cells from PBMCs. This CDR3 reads CAISEGQGENQKRELFF. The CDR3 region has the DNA TGTGCCATCAGTGAAGGACAGGGCGAAAATCAGAAGCGGGAGCTGTTTTTT.